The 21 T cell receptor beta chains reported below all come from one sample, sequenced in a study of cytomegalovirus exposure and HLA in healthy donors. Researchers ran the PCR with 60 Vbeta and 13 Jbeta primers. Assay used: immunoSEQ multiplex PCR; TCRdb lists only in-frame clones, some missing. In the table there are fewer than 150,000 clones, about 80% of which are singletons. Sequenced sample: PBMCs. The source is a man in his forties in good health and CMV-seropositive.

The CDR3 nucleotides are TGTGCCAGCAGCTTAGAACGGGCAACTAATGAAAAACTGTTTTTT. Translating it yields CASSLERATNEKLFF. The chain recombines TRBV7-8 with TRBJ1-4, with D uncertain. Germline-derived CDR1 and CDR2 are SGHVS and FQNEAQ. The CDR3 spans 15 residues. V was pared by 1 base and J by 0 bases, with 6 bases between.

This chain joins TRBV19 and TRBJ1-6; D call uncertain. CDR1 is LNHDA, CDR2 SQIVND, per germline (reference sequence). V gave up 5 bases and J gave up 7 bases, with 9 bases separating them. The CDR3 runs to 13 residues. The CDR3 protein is CASSPGSNSPLHF. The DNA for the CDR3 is TGTGCCAGTAGTCCGGGATCAAATTCACCCCTCCACTTT.

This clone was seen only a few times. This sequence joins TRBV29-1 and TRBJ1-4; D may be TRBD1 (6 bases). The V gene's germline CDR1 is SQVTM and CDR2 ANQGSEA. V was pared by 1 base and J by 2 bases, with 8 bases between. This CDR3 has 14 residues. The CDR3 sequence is CSVEGTDTNEKLFF. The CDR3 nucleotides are TGCAGCGTTGAAGGGACAGATACTAATGAAAAACTGTTTTTT.

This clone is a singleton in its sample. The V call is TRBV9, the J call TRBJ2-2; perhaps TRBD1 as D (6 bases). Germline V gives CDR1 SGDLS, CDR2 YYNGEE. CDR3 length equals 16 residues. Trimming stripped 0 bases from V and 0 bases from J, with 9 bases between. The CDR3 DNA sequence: TGTGCCAGCAGCGTAGCACCAGGGGCGAACACCGGGGAGCTGTTTTTT. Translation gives CASSVAPGANTGELFF.

CDR3 sequence: CASRRGTGGNQPQHF. The CDR3 DNA reads as TGCGCCAGCAGACGAGGGACAGGGGGCAATCAGCCCCAGCATTTT. V gene TRBV5-1 combines with J gene TRBJ1-5, with 10 bases that match TRBD1. Trimming took 5 bases from V and 2 from J; bases not matched to a gene: 4. The CDR3 is 15 residues long. Germline CDR1 and CDR2: SGHRS and YFSETQ.

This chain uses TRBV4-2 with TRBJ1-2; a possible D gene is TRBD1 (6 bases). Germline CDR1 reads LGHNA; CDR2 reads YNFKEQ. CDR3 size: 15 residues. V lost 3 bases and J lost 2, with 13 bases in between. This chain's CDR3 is CASSHSGAVNYGYTF. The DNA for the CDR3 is TGTGCCAGCAGCCATTCAGGGGCAGTCAACTATGGCTACACCTTC.

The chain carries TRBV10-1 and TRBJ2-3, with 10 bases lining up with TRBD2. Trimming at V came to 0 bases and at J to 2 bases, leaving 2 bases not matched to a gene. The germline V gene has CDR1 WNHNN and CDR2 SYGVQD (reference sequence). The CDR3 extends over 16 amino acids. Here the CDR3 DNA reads TGCGCCAGCAGTGAGTCACTAGCGGGAACCACAGATACGCAGTATTTT. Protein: CASSESLAGTTDTQYF.

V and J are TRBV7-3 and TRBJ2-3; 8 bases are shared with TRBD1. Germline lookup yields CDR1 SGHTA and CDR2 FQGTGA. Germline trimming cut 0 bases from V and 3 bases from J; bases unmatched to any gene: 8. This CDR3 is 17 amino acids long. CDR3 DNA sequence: TGTGCCAGCAGCTTAACCCGACAGGGGATCGCGACAGATACGCAGTATTTT. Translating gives CASSLTRQGIATDTQYF.

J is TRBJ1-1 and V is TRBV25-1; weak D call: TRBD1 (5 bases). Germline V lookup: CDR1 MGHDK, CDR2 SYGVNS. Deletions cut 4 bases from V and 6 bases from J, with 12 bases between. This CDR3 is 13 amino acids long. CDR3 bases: TGTGCCAGCAGTGCCCCGAACAGGCCTGAAGCTTTCTTT. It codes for CASSAPNRPEAFF.

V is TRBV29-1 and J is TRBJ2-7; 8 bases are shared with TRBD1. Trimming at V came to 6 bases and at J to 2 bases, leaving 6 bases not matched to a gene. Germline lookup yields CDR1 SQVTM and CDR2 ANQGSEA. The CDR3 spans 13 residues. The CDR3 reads CSVRTGNTYEQYF. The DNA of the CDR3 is TGCAGCGTCCGGACAGGGAATACCTACGAGCAGTACTTC.

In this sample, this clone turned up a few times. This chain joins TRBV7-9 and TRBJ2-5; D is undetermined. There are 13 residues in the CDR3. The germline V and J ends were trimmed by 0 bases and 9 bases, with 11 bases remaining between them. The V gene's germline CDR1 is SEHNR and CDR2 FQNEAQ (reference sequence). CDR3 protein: CASSLAFQVAQYF. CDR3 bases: TGTGCCAGCAGCTTAGCGTTCCAGGTGGCCCAGTACTTC.

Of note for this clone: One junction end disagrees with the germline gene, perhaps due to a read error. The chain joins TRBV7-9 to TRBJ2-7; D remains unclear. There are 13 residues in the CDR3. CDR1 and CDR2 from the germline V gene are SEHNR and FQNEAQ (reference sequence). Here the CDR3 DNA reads TGTTCCAGCAGCTCTCGTGGGCCCCAGGAGCAGTACTTC. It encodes CSSSSRGPQEQYF.

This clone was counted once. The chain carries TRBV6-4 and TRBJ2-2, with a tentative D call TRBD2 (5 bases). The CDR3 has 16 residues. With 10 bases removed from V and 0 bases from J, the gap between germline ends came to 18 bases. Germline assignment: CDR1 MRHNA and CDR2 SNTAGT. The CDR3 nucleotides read TGTGCCACCAAACCCCTAGCAACCGCGAACACCGGGGAGCTGTTTTTT. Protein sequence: CATKPLATANTGELFF.

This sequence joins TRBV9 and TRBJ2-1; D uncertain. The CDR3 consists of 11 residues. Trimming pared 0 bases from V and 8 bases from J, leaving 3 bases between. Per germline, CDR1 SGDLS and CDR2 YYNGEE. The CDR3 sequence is CASSVGDEQFF. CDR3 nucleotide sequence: TGTGCCAGCAGCGTAGGAGATGAGCAGTTCTTC.

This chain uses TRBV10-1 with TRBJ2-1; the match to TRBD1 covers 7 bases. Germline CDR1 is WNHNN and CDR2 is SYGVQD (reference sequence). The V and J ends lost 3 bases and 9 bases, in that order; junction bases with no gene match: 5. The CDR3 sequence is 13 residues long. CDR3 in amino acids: CASSDSTGTEQFF. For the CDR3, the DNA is TGCGCCAGCAGTGACTCGACAGGGACTGAGCAGTTCTTC.

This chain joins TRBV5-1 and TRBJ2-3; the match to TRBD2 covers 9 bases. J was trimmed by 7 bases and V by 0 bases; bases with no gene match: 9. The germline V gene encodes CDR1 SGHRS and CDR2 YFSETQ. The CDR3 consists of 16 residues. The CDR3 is CASSLEFSGGLNTQYF. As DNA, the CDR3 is TGCGCCAGCAGCTTGGAGTTTAGCGGGGGATTGAATACGCAGTATTTT. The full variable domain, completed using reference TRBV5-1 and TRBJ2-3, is KAGVTQTPRYLIKTRGQQVTLSCSPISGHRSVSWYQQTPGQGLQFLFEYFSETQRNKGNFPGRFSGRQFSNSRSEMNVSTLELGDSALYLCASSLEFSGGLNTQYFGPGTRLTVL.

CDR3 nucleotides: TGTGCCAGCAGCTTACTATCGAGGGATGACACTGAAGCTTTCTTT. Translating gives CASSLLSRDDTEAFF. The V call is TRBV5-6, the J call TRBJ1-1; unclear D gene. Trimming cost V 2 bases and J 3 bases, with 14 bases left between them. The CDR3 spans 15 residues. Germline CDR1 and CDR2: SGHDT and YYEEEE.

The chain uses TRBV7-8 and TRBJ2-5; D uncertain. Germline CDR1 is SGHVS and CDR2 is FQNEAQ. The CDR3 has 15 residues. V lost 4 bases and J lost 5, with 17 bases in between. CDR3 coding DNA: TGTGCCAGCAGCTCCCCCGTCTATTCCGGGGAGACCCAGTACTTC. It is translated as CASSSPVYSGETQYF.

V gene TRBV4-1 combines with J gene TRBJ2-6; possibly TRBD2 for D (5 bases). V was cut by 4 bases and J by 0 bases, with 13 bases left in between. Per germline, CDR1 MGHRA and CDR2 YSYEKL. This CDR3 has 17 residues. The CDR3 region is CASSPVERSSGANVLTF. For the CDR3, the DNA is TGCGCCAGCAGCCCCGTCGAGCGGTCCTCTGGGGCCAACGTCCTGACTTTC.

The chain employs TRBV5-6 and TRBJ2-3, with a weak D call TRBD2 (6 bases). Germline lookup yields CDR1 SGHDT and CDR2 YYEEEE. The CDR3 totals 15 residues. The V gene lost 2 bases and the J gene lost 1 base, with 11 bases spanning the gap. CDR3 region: CASSFPRGGTDTQYF. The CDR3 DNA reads TGTGCCAGCAGCTTCCCGCGGGGAGGCACAGATACGCAGTATTTT.

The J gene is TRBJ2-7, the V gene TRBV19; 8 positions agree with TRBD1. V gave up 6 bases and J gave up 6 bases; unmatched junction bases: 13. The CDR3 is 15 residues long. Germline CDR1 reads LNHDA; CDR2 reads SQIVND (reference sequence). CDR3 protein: CASSVGTGRASEQYF. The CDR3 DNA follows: TGTGCCAGTAGCGTTGGGACAGGAAGGGCCTCCGAGCAGTACTTC.